This record looks at one T cell receptor (beta chain) sequence and its context. The CDR3 is made up of 14 amino acids. Germline V gene sequence: CDR1 MNHEY, CDR2 SVGAGI. The ends lost 6 bases at V and 1 base at J; junction bases unmatched: 6. These data originate in a study of blood T cell repertoires in COVID-19. As handled by the study authors: It was from reference gene primer amplification that nucleated cell counts were estimated. Data came from immunoSEQ multiplex PCR; TCRdb stores just in-frame clones and leaves some out. That table furnishes V, J and clone size, whereas the DNA furnished D and trimming. The sample comprises tens of thousands of clones, about 74% of which are singletons, and under 3% rests with the top ten.

Specimen: peripheral blood. This rearrangement joins TRBV6-5 to TRBJ2-7; 7 bases are shared with TRBD2. This TCR was recovered from an older man with COVID-19, enrolled during active disease. CDR3 nucleotides: TGTGCCAGCAGCCAACTAGCGACATCCTACGAGCAGTACTTC. Translating gives CASSQLATSYEQYF.